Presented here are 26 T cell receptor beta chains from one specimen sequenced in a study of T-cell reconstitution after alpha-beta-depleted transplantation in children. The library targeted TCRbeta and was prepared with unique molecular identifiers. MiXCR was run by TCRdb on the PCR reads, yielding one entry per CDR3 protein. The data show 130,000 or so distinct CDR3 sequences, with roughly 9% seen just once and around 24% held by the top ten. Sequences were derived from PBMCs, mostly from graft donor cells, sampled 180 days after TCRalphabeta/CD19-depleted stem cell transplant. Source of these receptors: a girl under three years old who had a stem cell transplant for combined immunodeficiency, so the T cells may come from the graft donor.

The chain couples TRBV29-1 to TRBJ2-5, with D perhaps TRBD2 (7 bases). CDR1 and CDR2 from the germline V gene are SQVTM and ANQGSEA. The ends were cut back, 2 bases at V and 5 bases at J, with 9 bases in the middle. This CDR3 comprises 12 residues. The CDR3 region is CSVERGGETQYF. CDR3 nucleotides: TGCAGCGTTGAAAGGGGGGGGGAGACCCAGTACTTC.

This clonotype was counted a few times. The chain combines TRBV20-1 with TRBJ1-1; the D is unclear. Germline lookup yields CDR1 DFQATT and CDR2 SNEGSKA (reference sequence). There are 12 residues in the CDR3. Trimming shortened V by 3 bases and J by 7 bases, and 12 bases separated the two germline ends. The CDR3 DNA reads TGCAGTGCTAGGGATATAGGCCTTGAAGCTTTCTTT. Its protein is CSARDIGLEAFF.

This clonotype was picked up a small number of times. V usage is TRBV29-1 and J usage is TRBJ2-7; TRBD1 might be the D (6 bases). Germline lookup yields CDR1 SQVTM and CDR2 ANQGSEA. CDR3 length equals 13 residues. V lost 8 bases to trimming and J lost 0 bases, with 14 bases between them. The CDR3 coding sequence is TGCAGCTTTAGACAGGCCCTCTCCTACGAGCAGTACTTC. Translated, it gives CSFRQALSYEQYF.

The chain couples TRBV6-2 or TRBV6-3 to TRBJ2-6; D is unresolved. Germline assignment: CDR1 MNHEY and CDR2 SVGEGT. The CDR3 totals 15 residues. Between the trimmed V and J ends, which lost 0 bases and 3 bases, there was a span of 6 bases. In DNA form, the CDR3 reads TGTGCCAGCAGTTACTCCCTTTATGGGGCCAACGTCCTGACTTTC. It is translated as CASSYSLYGANVLTF.

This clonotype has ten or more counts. CDR3 region: CASSWTGSETQYF. The CDR3 nucleotides read TGTGCCAGCAGCTGGACAGGGTCGGAGACCCAGTACTTC. The rearrangement joins TRBV5-6 to TRBJ2-5; TRBD1 matches 8 bases. CDR3 length equals 13 residues. Germline trimming cut 3 bases from V and 5 bases from J; bases unmatched to any gene: 3. Germline CDR1 and CDR2: SGHDT and YYEEEE. The full variable domain, in which reference TRBV5-6 and TRBJ2-5 provide the parts outside the CDR3, is DAGVTQSPTHLIKTRGQQVTLRCSPKSGHDTVSWYQQALGQGPQFIFQYYEEEERQRGNFPDRFSGHQFPNYSSELNVNALLLGDSALYLCASSWTGSETQYFGPGTRLLVL.

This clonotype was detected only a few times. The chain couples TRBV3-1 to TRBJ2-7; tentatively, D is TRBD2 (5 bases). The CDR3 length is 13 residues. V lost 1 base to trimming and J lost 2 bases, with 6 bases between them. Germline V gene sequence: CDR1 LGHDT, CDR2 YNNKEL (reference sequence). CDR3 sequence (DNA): TGTGCCAGCAGCCAAGCACTAGCCTACGAGCAGTACTTC. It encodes CASSQALAYEQYF.

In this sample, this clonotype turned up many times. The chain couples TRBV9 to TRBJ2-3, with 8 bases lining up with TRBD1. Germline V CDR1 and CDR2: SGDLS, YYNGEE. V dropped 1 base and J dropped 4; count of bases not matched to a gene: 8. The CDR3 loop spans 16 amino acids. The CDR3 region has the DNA TGTGCCAGCAGCGTACAGGGACAGGACCTTCCAGATACGCAGTATTTT. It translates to CASSVQGQDLPDTQYF.

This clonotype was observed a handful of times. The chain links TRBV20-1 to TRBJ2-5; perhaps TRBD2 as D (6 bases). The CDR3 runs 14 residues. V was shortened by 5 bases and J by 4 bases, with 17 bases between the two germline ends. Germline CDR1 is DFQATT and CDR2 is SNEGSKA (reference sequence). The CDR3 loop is CSAEVGDWGETQYF. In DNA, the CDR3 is TGCAGTGCTGAAGTGGGGGACTGGGGAGAGACCCAGTACTTC.

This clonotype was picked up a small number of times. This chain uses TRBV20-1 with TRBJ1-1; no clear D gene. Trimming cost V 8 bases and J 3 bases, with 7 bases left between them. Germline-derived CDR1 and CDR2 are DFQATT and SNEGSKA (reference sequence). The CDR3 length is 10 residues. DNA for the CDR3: TGCAGTAAGAAGGACACTGAAGCTTTCTTT. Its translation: CSKKDTEAFF.

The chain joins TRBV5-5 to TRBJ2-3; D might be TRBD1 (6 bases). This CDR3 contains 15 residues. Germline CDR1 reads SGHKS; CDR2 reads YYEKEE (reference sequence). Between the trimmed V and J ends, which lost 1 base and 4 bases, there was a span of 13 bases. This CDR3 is CASSLITGTPDTQYF. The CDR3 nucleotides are TGTGCCAGCAGCTTGATTACAGGGACACCAGATACGCAGTATTTT.

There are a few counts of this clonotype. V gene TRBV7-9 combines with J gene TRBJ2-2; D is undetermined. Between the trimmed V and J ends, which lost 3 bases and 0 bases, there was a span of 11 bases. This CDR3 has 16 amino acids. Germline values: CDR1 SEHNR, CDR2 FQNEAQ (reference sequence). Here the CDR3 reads CASSFYLVANTGELFF. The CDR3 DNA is TGTGCCAGCAGCTTTTACTTGGTAGCGAACACCGGGGAGCTGTTTTTT.

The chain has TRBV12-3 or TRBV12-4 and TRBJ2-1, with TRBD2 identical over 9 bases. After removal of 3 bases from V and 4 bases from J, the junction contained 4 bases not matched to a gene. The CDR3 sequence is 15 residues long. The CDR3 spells CASSLSAGGYNEQFF. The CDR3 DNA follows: TGTGCCAGCAGTTTGTCCGCGGGGGGGTACAATGAGCAGTTCTTC.

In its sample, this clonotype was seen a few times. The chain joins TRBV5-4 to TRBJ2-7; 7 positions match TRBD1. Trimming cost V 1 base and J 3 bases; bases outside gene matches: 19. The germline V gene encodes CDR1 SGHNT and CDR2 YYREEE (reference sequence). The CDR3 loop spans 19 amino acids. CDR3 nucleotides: TGTGCCAGCAGCTTGAGAACAGGGGAATTTGCGGTCCACCTCTACGAGCAGTACTTC. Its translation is CASSLRTGEFAVHLYEQYF.

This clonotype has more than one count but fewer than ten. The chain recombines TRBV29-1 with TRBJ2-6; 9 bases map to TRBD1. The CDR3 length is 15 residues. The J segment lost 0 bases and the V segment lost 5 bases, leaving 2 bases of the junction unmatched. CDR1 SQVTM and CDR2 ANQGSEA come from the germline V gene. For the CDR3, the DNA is TGCAGCGTTCGGGACAGGGACTCTGGGGCCAACGTCCTGACTTTC. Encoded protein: CSVRDRDSGANVLTF.

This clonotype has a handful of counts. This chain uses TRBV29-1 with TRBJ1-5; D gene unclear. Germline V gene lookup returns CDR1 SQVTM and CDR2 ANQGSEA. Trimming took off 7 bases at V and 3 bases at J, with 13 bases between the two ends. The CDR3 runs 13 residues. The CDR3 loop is CSAASQDNQPQHF. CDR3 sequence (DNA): TGCAGCGCCGCCTCTCAAGACAATCAGCCCCAGCATTTT. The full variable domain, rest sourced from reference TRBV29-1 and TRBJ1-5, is SAVISQKPSRDICQRGTSLTIQCQVDSQVTMMFWYRQQPGQSLTLIATANQGSEATYESGFVIDKFPISRPNLTFSTLTVSNMSPEDSSIYLCSAASQDNQPQHFGDGTRLSIL.

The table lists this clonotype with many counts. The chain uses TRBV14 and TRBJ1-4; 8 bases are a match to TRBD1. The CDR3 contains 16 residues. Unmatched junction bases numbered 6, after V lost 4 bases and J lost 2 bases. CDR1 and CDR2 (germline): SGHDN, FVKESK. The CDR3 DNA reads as TGTGCCAGCAGCCGAACCCAGGGGGCGACTAATGAAAAACTGTTTTTT. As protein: CASSRTQGATNEKLFF.

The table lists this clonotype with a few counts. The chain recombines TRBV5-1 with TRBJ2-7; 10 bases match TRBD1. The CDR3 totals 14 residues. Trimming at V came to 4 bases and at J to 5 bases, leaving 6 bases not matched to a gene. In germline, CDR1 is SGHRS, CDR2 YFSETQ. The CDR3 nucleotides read TGCGCCAGCAGCGGGGGACAGGGGAACAACGAGCAGTACTTC. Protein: CASSGGQGNNEQYF.

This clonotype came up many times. In nucleotides, the CDR3 is TGCAGTGCTAGCGGACAGGGAGGGGGTGAAAAACTGTTTTTT. Protein product: CSASGQGGGEKLFF. The rearrangement uses TRBV20-1 and TRBJ1-4, with 8 bases aligning to TRBD1. The CDR3 has 14 amino acids. V lost 3 bases, J lost 7 bases, and 7 bases stayed unmatched. CDR1 DFQATT and CDR2 SNEGSKA come from the germline V gene (reference sequence).

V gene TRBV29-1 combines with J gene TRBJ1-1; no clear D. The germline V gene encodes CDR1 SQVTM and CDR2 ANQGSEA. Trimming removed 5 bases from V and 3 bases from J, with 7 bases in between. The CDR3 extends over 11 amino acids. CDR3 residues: CSVRHYTEAFF. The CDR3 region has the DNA TGCAGCGTTCGACATTACACTGAAGCTTTCTTT.

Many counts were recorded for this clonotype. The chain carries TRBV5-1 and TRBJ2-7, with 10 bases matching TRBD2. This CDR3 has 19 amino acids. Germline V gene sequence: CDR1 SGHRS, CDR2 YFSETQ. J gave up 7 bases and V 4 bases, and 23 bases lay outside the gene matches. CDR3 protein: CASSPELMLAGAVRGEQYF. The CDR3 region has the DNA TGCGCCAGCAGCCCCGAACTGATGCTAGCGGGGGCCGTTAGGGGAGAGCAGTACTTC.

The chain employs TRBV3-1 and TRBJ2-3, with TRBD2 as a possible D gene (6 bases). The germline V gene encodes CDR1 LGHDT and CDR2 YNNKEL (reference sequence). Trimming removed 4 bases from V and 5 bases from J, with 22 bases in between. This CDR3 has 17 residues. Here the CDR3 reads CASSPSGGGFLRDTQYF. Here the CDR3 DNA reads TGTGCCAGCAGCCCCTCTGGCGGAGGGTTCCTTCGAGATACGCAGTATTTT.

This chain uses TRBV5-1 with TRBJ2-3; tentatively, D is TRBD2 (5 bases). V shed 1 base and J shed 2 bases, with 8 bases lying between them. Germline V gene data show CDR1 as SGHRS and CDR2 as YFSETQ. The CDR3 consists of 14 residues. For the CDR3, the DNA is TGCGCCAGCAGCTTGCAGCGGACCACAGATACGCAGTATTTT. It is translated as CASSLQRTTDTQYF.

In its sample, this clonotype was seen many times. The CDR3 bases are TGTGCCAGCAGCTTAGCGGGGAGGACAGATACGCAGTATTTT. This encodes CASSLAGRTDTQYF. V is TRBV7-2 and J is TRBJ2-3; weak D call: TRBD2 (6 bases). V was pared by 0 bases and J by 3 bases, with 7 bases between. CDR1 and CDR2 (germline): SGHTA, FQGNSA. There are 14 residues in the CDR3.

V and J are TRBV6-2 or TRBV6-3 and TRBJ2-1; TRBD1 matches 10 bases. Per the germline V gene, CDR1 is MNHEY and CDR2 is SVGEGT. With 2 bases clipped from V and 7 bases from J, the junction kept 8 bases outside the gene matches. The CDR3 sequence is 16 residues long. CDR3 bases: TGTGCCAGCAGTTACGGTCCGGGACAGGGGACGAATGAGCAGTTCTTC. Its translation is CASSYGPGQGTNEQFF.

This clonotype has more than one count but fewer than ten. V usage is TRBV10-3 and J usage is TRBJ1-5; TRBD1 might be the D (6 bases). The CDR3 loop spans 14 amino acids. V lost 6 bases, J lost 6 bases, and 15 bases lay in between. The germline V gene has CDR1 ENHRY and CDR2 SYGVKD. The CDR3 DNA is TGTGCCATCAGCCGGGACAAATGGGGTCAGCCCCAGCATTTT. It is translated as CAISRDKWGQPQHF.

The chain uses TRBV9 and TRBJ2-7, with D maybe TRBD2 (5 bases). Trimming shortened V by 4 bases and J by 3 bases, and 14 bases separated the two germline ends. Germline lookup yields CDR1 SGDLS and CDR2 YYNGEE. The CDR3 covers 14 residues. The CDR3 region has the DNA TGTGCCAGCAGCCCCGGGCCGGGGTACTACGAGCAGTACTTC. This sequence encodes CASSPGPGYYEQYF.